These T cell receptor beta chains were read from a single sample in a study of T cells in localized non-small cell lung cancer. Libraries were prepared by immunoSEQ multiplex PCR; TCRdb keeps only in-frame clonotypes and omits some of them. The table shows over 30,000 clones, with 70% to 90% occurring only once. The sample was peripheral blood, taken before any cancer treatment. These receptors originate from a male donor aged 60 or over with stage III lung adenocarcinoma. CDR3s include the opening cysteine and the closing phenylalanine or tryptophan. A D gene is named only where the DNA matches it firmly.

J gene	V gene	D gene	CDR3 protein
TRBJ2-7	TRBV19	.	CAECEQYF
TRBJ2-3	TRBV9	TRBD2	CASSASRLAGGQGDTQYF
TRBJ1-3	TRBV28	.	CASSGVGNTIYF
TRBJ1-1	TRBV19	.	CASSIIPQNTEAFF
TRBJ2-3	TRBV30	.	CAWSRDLKTWRADTQYF
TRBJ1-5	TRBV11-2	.	CASSLDPSGDQPQHF
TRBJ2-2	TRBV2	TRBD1	CASSMTGASNTGELFF
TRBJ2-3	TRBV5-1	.	CASSLAGVGTDTQYF
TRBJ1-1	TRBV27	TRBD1	CASSPSTGEANTEAFF
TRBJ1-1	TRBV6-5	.	CASSYSTPAPEAFF
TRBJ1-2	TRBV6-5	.	CASSSGPSENYGYTF
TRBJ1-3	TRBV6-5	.	CASRPGPSGNTIYF
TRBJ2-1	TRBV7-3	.	CASSLSQGGYNEQFF
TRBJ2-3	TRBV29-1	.	CSVSTGPDTQYF
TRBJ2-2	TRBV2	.	CASKGRGAPTGELFF
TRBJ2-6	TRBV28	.	CASSLPQGSSGANVLTF
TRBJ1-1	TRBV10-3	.	CAISESRTEAFF
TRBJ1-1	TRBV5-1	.	CASSSFEGLGTEAFF
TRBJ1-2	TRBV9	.	CASSARGDGYTF
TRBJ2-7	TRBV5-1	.	CASSLVTSAGGEQYF
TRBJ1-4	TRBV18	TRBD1	CASSPPNPGQGGEKLFF